The present T cell receptor beta chain was sequenced within a study of T cells after yellow fever vaccination. Concerning this clonotype: Its target is unknown.

Study observations and caveats: Peaking faster, on day 5 versus 15, the secondary response was nonetheless weaker. Bulk-population clonotypes that are abundant could appear as contaminants in FACS-sorted repertoires. A small proportion of clonotypes was detected in both the CD4 and CD8 compartments.

With 1 base removed from V and 5 bases from J, the gap between germline ends came to 21 bases. The CDR3 contains 18 residues. The germline V gene has CDR1 MGHRA and CDR2 YSYEKL. TCRdb used MiXCR to reprocess the 5' RACE reads, holding one entry per CDR3 protein. The sample consists of a few hundred thousand distinct CDR3 sequences, about a sixth of them appearing once. The TCR originated in a man aged 18 to 29 who received the YFV17D yellow fever vaccine. Material: PBMCs, obtained 5 days after the first yellow fever vaccination. The chain uses TRBV4-1 and TRBJ2-1; D might be TRBD2 (6 bases). DNA for the CDR3: TGCGCCAGCAGCCAAGGCCCACTAATTGGGGGGACCGACAATGAGCAGTTCTTC. Translated, it gives CASSQGPLIGGTDNEQFF.